The present T cell receptor (delta chain) was sequenced within a study of human gamma delta and Vdelta1 T cells (dated by TCRdb to 2017 to 2018). Regarding the complete study: In this study, the researchers looked at Delta One T cells, which are Vd1+ gamma-delta T cells, to see how well they work as cytotoxic effectors against acute myeloid leukemia.

Sequences TSWWSYY (CDR1) and QGS (CDR2) are obtained from the germline V gene. The CDR3 sequence holds 18 residues, the cysteine and phenylalanine included. Solely the CDR3 DNA is kept, with 54 bases framed from the first base. Unmatched junction bases come to 13, with V trimmed by 5 bases and J by 2 bases. Summary of the overall study and its limitations: Delta One T cells were reported to be polyclonal and to show broad cytotoxic targeting of acute myeloid leukemia.

Receptor amplification or capture employed PCR. The instrument given in TCRdb is Illumina MiSeq. Identical DNA sequences were merged into single rows after TCRdb reprocessed the public reads with CATT. A total of about 6,400 delta-chain clones appear in this sample, around two fifths of them only once. The ten largest clones add up to roughly 9% of the sample. Comments on this clone: Its specific antigen is unknown. Nothing much larger sits one base from this clone, and base qualities are not available.

Input material: Vdelta1 gamma-delta T cells from blood grown in culture (DOT cells). Read against the paper, the sample's cell subset or site label means: Delta One T cells, in vitro expanded/differentiated Vd1+ gamma-delta T cells. This receptor chain uses TRDV1 and TRDJ2; 8 of the junction bases match TRDD3. The sequence came from a human donor in good health. The encoded CDR3 is CALGKARDTKPLTAQLFF. The DNA is TGTGCTCTTGGGAAGGCTCGGGATACGAAGCCCTTGACAGCACAACTCTTCTTT.